This record concerns one T cell receptor beta chain sequence. This CDR3 has 15 residues. V lost 6 bases, J lost 4 bases, and 18 bases lay in between. CDR1 is MNHEY and CDR2 is SVGEGT in the germline V gene. This record comes from a study of blood T cell repertoires in COVID-19. On the study more broadly: Acute and convalescent COVID-19 specimens originated in the United States, Italy and Spain.

Methods used by the authors: By means of reference gene primer amplification, nucleated cell counts were estimated. This table comes from immunoSEQ multiplex PCR, and its TCRdb copy is limited to in-frame clones, with some not included. The V and J calls and clone size were taken over from that table, and D and trimming were inferred from the DNA. Of hundreds of thousands of clones listed, roughly 88% are singletons. This chain joins TRBV6-2 or TRBV6-3 and TRBJ1-2; tentatively, D is TRBD1 (6 bases). What was sequenced was peripheral blood. The TCR originated in a man in his forties or fifties with acute or convalescent COVID-19. The CDR3, as DNA: TGTGCCAGCAGCCCAATTAGACAGGCGATCTATGGCTACACCTTC. It encodes CASSPIRQAIYGYTF.